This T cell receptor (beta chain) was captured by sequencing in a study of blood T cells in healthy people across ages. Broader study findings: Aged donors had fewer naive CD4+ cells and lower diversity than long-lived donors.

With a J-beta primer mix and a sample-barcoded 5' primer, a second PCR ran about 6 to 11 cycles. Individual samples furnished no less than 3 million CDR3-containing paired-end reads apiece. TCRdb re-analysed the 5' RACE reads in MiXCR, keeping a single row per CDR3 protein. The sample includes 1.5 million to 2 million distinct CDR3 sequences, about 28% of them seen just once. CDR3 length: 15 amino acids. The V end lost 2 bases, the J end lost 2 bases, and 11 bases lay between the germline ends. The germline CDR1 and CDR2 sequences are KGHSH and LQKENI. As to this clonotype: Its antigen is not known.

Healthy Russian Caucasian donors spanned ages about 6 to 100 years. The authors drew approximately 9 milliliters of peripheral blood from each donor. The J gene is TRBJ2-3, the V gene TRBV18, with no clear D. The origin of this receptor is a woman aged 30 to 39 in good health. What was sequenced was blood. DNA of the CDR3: TGTGCCAGCTCACCAACGACCACTATCACAGATACGCAGTATTTT. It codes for CASSPTTTITDTQYF.